This TCR beta chain stems from a study of T cell responses to AZD1222 COVID-19 vaccine. Study details: Pooling covered second doses at about 4 or about 12 weeks. General study points: There were mostly white British donors and more females than males, and clonal diversity was possibly underestimated.

TCRdb keeps only in-frame clones here, not all; method: immunoSEQ multiplex PCR. This table holds 120,000 or so clones, 88% found once. This clone was picked up one time. The antigen remains undetermined. Looked up from germline, CDR1 is LNHDA and CDR2 is SQIVND (reference sequence). CDR3 size: 16 residues. With 4 bases clipped from V and 1 base from J, the junction kept 8 bases outside the gene matches. This TCR derives from an adult in good health. V usage is TRBV19 and J usage is TRBJ1-1; 8 nucleotides line up with TRBD1. The sample in question was peripheral blood, obtained on day 0 of AZD1222 vaccination. The CDR3 bases are TGTGCCAGTAGTAGACGACCGGGACAGGCGAACACTGAAGCTTTCTTT. Translating gives CASSRRPGQANTEAFF.